Listed below are T cell receptor beta chains from one sample, sequenced in a study of patients and donors after allogeneic stem cell transplantation. TCRdb itself ran the RT-PCR reads through MiXCR, one entry per CDR3 protein. The sample yields hundreds of thousands of distinct CDR3 sequences, more than 15% seen once. The sample was blood, either unsorted or a sorted T cell fraction (not recorded which). Receptor source: a human donor who was either an allogeneic HSCT recipient or a stem cell or donor lymphocyte infusion donor (not recorded which). It is not recorded whose cells these are; they may come from a transplant donor. Each CDR3 is given with its conserved first and last residue. A D gene is named only where the DNA matches it firmly. The size entry is marked missing in some rows and otherwise reads once, few, many or a size class.

clone size	J gene	V gene	D gene	CDR3 DNA	CDR3 protein
-	TRBJ1-2	TRBV11-3	TRBD1	TGTGCCAGCAGCTTAGGGCACAGGGGTAACTATGGCTACACCTTC	CASSLGHRGNYGYTF
-	TRBJ2-7	TRBV20-1	TRBD1	TGCAGTGCCATTGGACAGGCCTCCTACGAGCAGTACTTC	CSAIGQASYEQYF
-	TRBJ2-2	TRBV9	-	TGTGCCAGCAGCGCGACGGTCAACACCGGGGAGCTGTTTTTT	CASSATVNTGELFF
few	TRBJ1-1	TRBV5-1	-	TGCGCCAGCAGCCCCCACGCCCTAGGGGGGAAGAACACTGAAGCTTTCTTT	CASSPHALGGKNTEAFF
many	TRBJ2-2	TRBV4-3	-	TGCGCCAGCAGCTGGACCCGTGGCGGGGAGCTGTTTTTT	CASSWTRGGELFF
-	TRBJ2-2	TRBV7-6	-	TGTGCCAGCAGCTTATTCGGGTCGGACACCGGGGAGCTGTTTTTT	CASSLFGSDTGELFF
few	TRBJ2-2	TRBV12-3/TRBV12-4	TRBD2	TGTGCCAGCAGTACTCCGACTAGCGGGAGGGTAGACTTCAACACCGGGGAGCTGTTTTTT	CASSTPTSGRVDFNTGELFF
many	TRBJ2-1	TRBV12-3/TRBV12-4	-	TGTGCCAGCAGACCCGACAGGTGGGGGAGACCAAAATACAATGAGCAGTTCTTC	CASRPDRWGRPKYNEQFF
-	TRBJ2-7	TRBV11-3	-	TGTGCCAGCAGCACGGGGTGGGGCGAGCAGTACTTC	CASSTGWGEQYF
few	TRBJ1-1	TRBV5-6	TRBD1	TGTGCCAGCAGCTTTGGGACAGGGGAAAGGACTGAAGCTTTCTTT	CASSFGTGERTEAFF
few	TRBJ2-2	TRBV7-3	TRBD2	TGTGCCAGCAGCCTATTGGGGAGGGGCACCGGGGAGCTGTTTTTT	CASSLLGRGTGELFF
many	TRBJ2-4	TRBV12-3/TRBV12-4	-	TGTGCCAGCAGTTTGTCCCGTAAGAGTATCATTCAGTACTTC	CASSLSRKSIIQYF
-	TRBJ1-5	TRBV12-3/TRBV12-4	-	TGTGCCAGCAGTTTAGCTGTAAATCAGCCCCAGCATTTT	CASSLAVNQPQHF
-	TRBJ2-3	TRBV11-2	TRBD1	TGTGCCAGCAGTCGTGACAGGGCGAGCACAGATACGCAGTATTTT	CASSRDRASTDTQYF
-	TRBJ1-6	TRBV15	-	TGTGCCACCAGCAGAGCCCTGACAAATTCACCCCTCCACTTT	CATSRALTNSPLHF
-	TRBJ1-3	TRBV5-1	-	TGCGCCAGCAGCTTGGCAAGGAGCTCTGGAAACACCATATATTTT	CASSLARSSGNTIYF
-	TRBJ1-2	TRBV29-1	-	TGCAGCGTCCCTTCTACGGTACGGACCTATGGCTACACCTTC	CSVPSTVRTYGYTF
-	TRBJ1-6	TRBV6-4	-	TGTGCCAGCAGACGTCCCGGACAGACGAGCTCCTATAATTCACCCCTCCACTTT	CASRRPGQTSSYNSPLHF
-	TRBJ2-6	TRBV11-1	-	TGTGCCAGCAGCTCCGGGACATCTGGGGCCAACGTCCTGACTTTC	CASSSGTSGANVLTF
-	TRBJ1-3	TRBV3-1	-	TGTGCCAGCACGGTCGGTCCTGGAAACACCATATATTTT	CASTVGPGNTIYF
-	TRBJ2-3	TRBV20-1	-	TGCAGTGCTAGGGTCTGGGGTAAAGATACGCAGTATTTT	CSARVWGKDTQYF
-	TRBJ2-7	TRBV6-1	-	TGTGCCAGCGGTAGTTCTGGAGGCGAGCAGTACTTC	CASGSSGGEQYF
-	TRBJ2-5	TRBV6-1	TRBD1	TGTGCCAGCAGTGAGGGACAGGGGATGGAGACCCAGTACTTC	CASSEGQGMETQYF
few	TRBJ2-3	TRBV29-1	TRBD2	TGCAGCCCAAGACTAGCGGGAGTACCAGATACGCAGTATTTT	CSPRLAGVPDTQYF
-	TRBJ2-5	TRBV18	-	TGTGCCAGCTCACCTACGATGCACAAAGAGACCCAGTACTTC	CASSPTMHKETQYF